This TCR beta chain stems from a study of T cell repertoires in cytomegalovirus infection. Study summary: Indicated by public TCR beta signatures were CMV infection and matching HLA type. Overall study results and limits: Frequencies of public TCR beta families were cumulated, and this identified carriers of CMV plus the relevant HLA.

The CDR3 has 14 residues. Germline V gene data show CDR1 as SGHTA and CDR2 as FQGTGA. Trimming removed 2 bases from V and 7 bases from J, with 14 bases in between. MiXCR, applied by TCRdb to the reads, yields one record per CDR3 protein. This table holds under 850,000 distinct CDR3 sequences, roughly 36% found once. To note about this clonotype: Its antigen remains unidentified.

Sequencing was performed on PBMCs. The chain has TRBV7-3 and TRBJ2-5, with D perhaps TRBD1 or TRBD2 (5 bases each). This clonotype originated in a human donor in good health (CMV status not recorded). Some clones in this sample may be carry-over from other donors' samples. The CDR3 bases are TGTGCCAGCAGCTTAGGGGGACCCCGGCGGACCCAGTACTTC. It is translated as CASSLGGPRRTQYF.